This T cell receptor beta chain was retrieved from a study of T-cell memory formation after mild COVID-19 (dated by TCRdb to the early 2020s). With regard to the full study: TCR sequence clusters from the two donors were found to be largely donor specific. T-cell clones expanding and contracting after mild COVID-19 in two donors were tracked by longitudinal TCRalpha and TCRbeta repertoire sequencing. The cohort comprised two young, previously healthy adult volunteers, one female and one male. On the study overall, not on this receptor specifically: The study included only a couple of mild cases, and larger cohorts that include severe cases with pre-infection samples were judged to be necessary. From day 15 to 85, contracting clones showed balanced CD4/CD8 phenotypes, whereas a second wave of clones that expanded from day 15 to 37 leaned towards CD4+. Contracting CD4+ clones appeared mostly in the CM and EM memory subsets, whereas CD8+ clones were enriched in EMRA. SARS-CoV-2 specificity of the second-wave clones peaking on day 37 was not confirmed. Some responding clones were detected in pre-infection memory, suggesting pre-existing cross-reactive memory T cells joined the SARS-CoV-2 response.

The CDR3 runs 15 residues from the cysteine to the phenylalanine. Here the CDR3 DNA is all that survives: 45 bases in frame from base 1. Sequences SGHTA (CDR1) and FQGNSA (CDR2) are obtained from the germline V gene. Ficoll-Paque density gradient centrifugation was the method used to isolate PBMCs. Comment on this clonotype: Its antigen is still unknown. At one boundary the junction diverges from the germline segment, which might be a read error.

Instrument on record: Illumina NovaSeq 6000. cDNA libraries for TCRalpha and TCRbeta were prepared by 5'RACE using constant-segment primers, with sample barcodes and unique molecular identifiers added. RNA was extracted from every sample with Trizol reagent. Libraries were amplified in two PCR steps, with a second sample barcode and Illumina TruSeq adapters added in the second step. The libraries were sequenced on an Illumina NovaSeq using 2 x 150 bp paired-end reads. The study's processing was this. Reads were demultiplexed and collapsed into UMI-guided consensus sequences with migec v1.2.7. Using mixcr v2.1.11, UMI consensuses were aligned to TRA and TRB V and J templates and then assembled into clonotypes. Clonotypes were classified as expanded or contracted when called significant by both edgeR and NoisET, with noise models trained on biological replicates. For edgeR calls, the cutoffs were a false discovery rate-adjusted p below 0.01 and a log2 fold-change threshold of 1. As an exploratory analysis of dynamics, max-normalized trajectories of the 1000 most abundant clonotypes were examined by PCA with hierarchical clustering. Separately sequenced CD4+ and CD8+ repertoires were used to assign a CD4 or CD8 phenotype to each responding clone. TCRdb reprocessing: public reads trimmed at Q25 with fastp, clones called with MiXCR, in-frame beta chains kept. Rows matching on CDR3 protein sequence are summarized as one entry with the most common DNA and genes. V and J calls and clone size were set by TCRdb, not the authors. This sample comprises more than 150,000 distinct CDR3 sequences, less than 20% of them detected only once. The top ten hold 3.9% of the sample.

The rearrangement joined TRBV7-2 to TRBJ2-3; TRBD1 is possibly the D segment (5 matching bases). The sample comprised PBMCs or a T cell subset sorted from them (not recorded which). The TCR sequence derives from a man between 18 and 35 years old who had mild COVID-19 (a few samples of this study predate the infection). The sample titles of this study are shuffled in the database, so cell type and time point are left out; the donor was told from shared clones. The base sequence is TGTGCCAGCAGCTTATATCAAGGCAGCACAGGTACGCAGTATTTT. Translated, it gives CASSLYQGSTGTQYF.